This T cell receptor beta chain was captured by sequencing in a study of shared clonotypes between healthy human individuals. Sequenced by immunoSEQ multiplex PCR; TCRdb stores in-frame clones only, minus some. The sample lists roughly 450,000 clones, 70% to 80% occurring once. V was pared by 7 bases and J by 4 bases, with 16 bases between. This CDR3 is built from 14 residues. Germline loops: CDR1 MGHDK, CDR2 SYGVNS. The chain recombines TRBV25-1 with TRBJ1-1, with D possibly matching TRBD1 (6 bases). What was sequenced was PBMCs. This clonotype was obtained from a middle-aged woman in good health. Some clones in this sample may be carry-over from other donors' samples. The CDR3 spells CASTGGPLGTEAFF. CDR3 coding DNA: TGTGCCAGCACCGGGGGGCCGCTAGGCACTGAAGCTTTCTTT.